The clone carrying this TCR beta chain was observed at least ten times. Its matching antigen is unknown. The entry originates in a study of response to subunit inactivated influenza vaccine. Study-level results: The study's authors posited that every seasonal influenza vaccination enlists few new T cells.

TCRdb re-called the RT-PCR reads with MiXCR, one entry per CDR3 protein. Among about 650,000 distinct CDR3 sequences listed, more than 15% were seen once. V was pared by 6 bases and J by 11 bases, with 13 bases of the junction left unmatched. CDR1 MRHNA and CDR2 SNTAGT come from the germline V gene. The CDR3 runs to 15 residues. The receptor's source is a middle-aged man who received an inactivated influenza vaccine. The V call is TRBV6-4, the J call TRBJ2-5; TRBD1 matches at 12 bases. Source: PBMCs from blood, taken about 11 days after vaccination. CDR3 sequence: CASSLPGQGADYQYF. In DNA, the CDR3 is TGTGCCAGCAGCCTTCCGGGACAGGGGGCCGATTATCAGTACTTC.